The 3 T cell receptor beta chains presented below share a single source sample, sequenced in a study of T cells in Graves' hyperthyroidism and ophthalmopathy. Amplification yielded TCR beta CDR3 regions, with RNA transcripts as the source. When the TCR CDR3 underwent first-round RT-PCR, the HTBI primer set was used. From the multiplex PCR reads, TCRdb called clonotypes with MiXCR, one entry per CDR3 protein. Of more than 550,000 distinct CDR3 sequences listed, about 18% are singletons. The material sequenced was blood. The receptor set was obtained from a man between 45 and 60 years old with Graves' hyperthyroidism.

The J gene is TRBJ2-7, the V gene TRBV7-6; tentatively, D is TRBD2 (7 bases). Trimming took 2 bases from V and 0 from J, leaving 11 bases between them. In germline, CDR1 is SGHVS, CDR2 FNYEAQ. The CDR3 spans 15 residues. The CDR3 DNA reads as TGTGCCAGCAGCTTAAGGGGGGGGATCTCCTACGAGCAGTACTTC. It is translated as CASSLRGGISYEQYF.

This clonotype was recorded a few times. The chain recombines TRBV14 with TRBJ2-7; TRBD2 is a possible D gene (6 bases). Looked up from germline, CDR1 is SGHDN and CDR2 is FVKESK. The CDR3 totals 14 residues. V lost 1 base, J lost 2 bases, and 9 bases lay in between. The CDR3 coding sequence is TGTGCCAGCAGCCAAGGACCGGGGGCCTACGAGCAGTACTTC. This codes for CASSQGPGAYEQYF.

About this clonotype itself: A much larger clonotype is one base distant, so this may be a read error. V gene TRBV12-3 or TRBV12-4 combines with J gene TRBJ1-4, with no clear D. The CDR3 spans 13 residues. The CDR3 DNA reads TGTGCCAGCGCGTCGACAACTAATGAAGAACTGTTTTTT. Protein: CASASTTNEELFF.